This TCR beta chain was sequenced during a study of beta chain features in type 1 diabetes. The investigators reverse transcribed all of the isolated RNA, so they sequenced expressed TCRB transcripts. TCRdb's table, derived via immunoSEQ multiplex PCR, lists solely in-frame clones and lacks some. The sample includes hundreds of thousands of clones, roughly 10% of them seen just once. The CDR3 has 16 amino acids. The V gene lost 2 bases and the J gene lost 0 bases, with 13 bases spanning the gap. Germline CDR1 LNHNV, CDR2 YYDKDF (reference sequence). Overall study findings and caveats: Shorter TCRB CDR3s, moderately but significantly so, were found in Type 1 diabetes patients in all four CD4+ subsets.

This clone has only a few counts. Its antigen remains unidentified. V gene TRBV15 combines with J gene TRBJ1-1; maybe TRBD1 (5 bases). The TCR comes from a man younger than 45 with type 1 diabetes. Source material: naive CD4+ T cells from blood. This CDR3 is CATSRLWGGLNTEAFF. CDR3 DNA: TGTGCCACCAGCAGACTATGGGGGGGTTTGAACACTGAAGCTTTCTTT.